This record covers a single T cell receptor beta chain. Its antigen has not been determined. No clone much larger than this one lies a single base away; base qualities are absent. The data stem from a study of T cells in Graves' hyperthyroidism and ophthalmopathy (dated by TCRdb to the late 2010s). Study-level background: Peripheral blood samples were taken at initial diagnosis, before any treatment was given. TCR V-J signatures able to tell the groups apart were searched for in a discovery cohort of 90 to 100 patients, of whom 40 to 45 had Graves' ophthalmopathy and around 58 had stable Graves' hyperthyroidism. Whether ophthalmopathy could be predicted prospectively was tested in an independent validation cohort made up of about 20 hyperthyroidism patients plus 17 patients who later progressed to ophthalmopathy. The roughly 90 discovery patients were divided at random into training and test sets in a 7:3 ratio. In roughly six Graves' hyperthyroidism patients, the study also compared T-cell repertoires from thyroid tissue with T-cell repertoires from blood. Once sampling was done, hyperthyroidism patients were given methimazole at a starting dose of 30 mg daily, whereas ophthalmopathy patients were given high-dose intravenous methylprednisolone. According to the paper, TCR Vbeta CDR3 sequencing was carried out on 135 peripheral blood samples, which came from some 41 ophthalmopathy, some 73 hyperthyroidism and roughly 17 progressor patients. Overall study results and their limits: Sample size was not statistically predetermined, and blinding of investigators to group allocation was not performed. Most expanded thyroid clonotypes (frequency above 0.001) were also found in blood, which suggests that blood repertoires may mirror thyroid immune responses. A model built on a 13 V-J signature distinguished ophthalmopathy from stable hyperthyroidism, reaching approximately 89% sensitivity and about 81% specificity in cross-validation and 80%/75% in testing. During validation, the model predicted progression to ophthalmopathy a median of approximately six months ahead of onset, with around 65% sensitivity and almost 75% specificity.

Trimming removed 8 bases from V and 4 bases from J; the gene matches leave 12 bases unexplained. Inclusive of the bounding cysteine and phenylalanine, the CDR3 is 17 residues long. Just CDR3 DNA is preserved here, 51 bases in frame from base 1. The TCR beta CDR3 regions were amplified from the RNA transcripts. A first-round RT-PCR of the TCR CDR3 used the HTBI primer set with the Qiagen OneStep RT-PCR kit. Libraries were constructed in a second round of multiplex PCR, after which size selection and purification were performed. The libraries were sequenced on an Illumina HiSeq2000 using paired-end 100 bp reads. As for the authors' bioinformatics: SOAPnuke was used to process the raw data, with reads discarded if the reads contained adapters or uncalled bases, had a mean Phred below 15, or lacked an exact constant-primer or identifier match. COPE v1.2.5 was used to merge the high-quality paired reads, and each unique nucleotide sequence was defined as a clonotype. MiTCR v1.1 was used to align clonotypes to the IMGT TRBV, TRBD and TRBJ reference segments. Analysis was restricted to V-J combinations with a frequency above 0.0001, which covered roughly 99% of repertoires. A TCS score was defined as the ratio between F50 (clonal expansion) and ExV (chaos), using BLOSUM62-based TCRdist between CDR3 peptides within each V-J. Welch's t-statistics and random forest reduced 450 to 600 V-J features to 13, which were used in a naive Bayes classifier (R e1071). The public reads were run again by TCRdb, first through fastp at Q25 and then through MiXCR, and only productive beta chains were kept. Each entry merges the rows of one CDR3 protein and shows their most common DNA and genes. These V and J calls are TCRdb output, not the study's own analysis. The sample data list roughly 510,000 distinct CDR3 sequences, and 20% to 25% of these were observed just once. 26% of the sample lies in the top ten.

Graves' hyperthyroidism was defined as stable when no progression to ophthalmopathy occurred over 18 months of follow-up. Hyperthyroidism patients were newly diagnosed, had a disease duration of under 2 months, and were aged 18 to 65 years. Any patient with an uncontrolled infection, another autoimmune disease, pregnancy or lactation was excluded. Diagnoses relied on clinical symptoms, serum thyroxine and TRAb, thyroid ultrasound and orbital computed tomography. PBMCs were separated from 7.5 to 10 ml of fresh peripheral blood using Ficoll-Paque density gradient centrifugation. Total RNA was extracted using Trizol reagent, and RNA quality was assessed on an Agilent 2100 Bioanalyzer.

Sequenced material: blood. The receptor was isolated from a man younger than 35 with Graves' hyperthyroidism. The rearranged segments are TRBV12-3 or TRBV12-4 and TRBJ2-2, with 11 middle bases fitting TRBD1. The nucleotides read TGTGCCAGCCCTCGGGACAGGGGGTTGCCTGGCACCGGGGAGCTGTTTTTT. Its protein is CASPRDRGLPGTGELFF.